The present T cell receptor beta chain was sequenced within a study of molecular identifiers for immune sequencing clone quantification. Study observations and caveats: Beyond 20 RNA copies, clones held over 99% of effector molecules, compared with under 1% in naive cells.

Naive CD8 library inputs spanned roughly 20,000 to 1,100,000 sorted cells and 10%, 30% or 50% RNA. This clonotype came up once. Its antigen is as yet unknown. This may be a read error, as it is one base from a much larger clone. Listed TCR primers, together with previously described methods, were used for the bulk TCR libraries. One entry per CDR3 protein results from TCRdb running MiXCR on the PCR reads. Here the sample spans about 640,000 distinct CDR3 sequences, about 20% being singletons. Source material: naive CD8+ T cells from blood, with Jurkat cell RNA spiked in. Subset here: FACS-sorted CD8+CD4-CCR7+CD45RA+ naive T cells. This TCR derives from a human donor in good health. Some libraries in this study had Jurkat cell RNA spiked in.

In DNA, the CDR3 is TGTGCCAGCAGCTCCCTCGGCAACGCGGGGGTAGGGACCCAGTACTTC. Residues: CASSSLGNAGVGTQYF. This chain connects TRBV12-3 or TRBV12-4 to TRBJ2-5, with 7 bases that match TRBD2. The CDR3 runs to 16 residues. V trimming: 6 bases; J trimming: 7 bases; junction bases outside the gene matches: 17.